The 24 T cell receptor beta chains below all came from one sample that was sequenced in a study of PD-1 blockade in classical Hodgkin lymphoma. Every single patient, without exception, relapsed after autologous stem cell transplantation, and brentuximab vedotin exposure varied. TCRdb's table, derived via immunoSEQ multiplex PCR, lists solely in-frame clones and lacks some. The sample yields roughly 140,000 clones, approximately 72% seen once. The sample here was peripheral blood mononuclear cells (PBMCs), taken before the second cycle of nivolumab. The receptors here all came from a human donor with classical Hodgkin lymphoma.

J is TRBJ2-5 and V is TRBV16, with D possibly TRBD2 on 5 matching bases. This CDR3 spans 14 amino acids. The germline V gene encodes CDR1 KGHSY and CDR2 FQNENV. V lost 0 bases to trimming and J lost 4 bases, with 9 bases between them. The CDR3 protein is CASSQSSRGETQYF. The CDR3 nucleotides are TGTGCCAGCAGCCAATCTTCCCGGGGAGAGACCCAGTACTTC.

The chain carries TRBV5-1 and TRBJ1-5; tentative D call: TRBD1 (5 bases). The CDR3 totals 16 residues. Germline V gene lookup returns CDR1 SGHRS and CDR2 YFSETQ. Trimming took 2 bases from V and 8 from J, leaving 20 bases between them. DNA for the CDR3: TGCGCCAGCAGCTTCGGTGATCGCGGGGACTCGGAGCCCCAGCATTTT. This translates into CASSFGDRGDSEPQHF.

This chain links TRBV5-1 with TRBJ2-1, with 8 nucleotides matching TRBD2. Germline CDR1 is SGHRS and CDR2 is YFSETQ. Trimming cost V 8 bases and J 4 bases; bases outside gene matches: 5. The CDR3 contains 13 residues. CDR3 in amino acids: CASSAGAYNEQFF. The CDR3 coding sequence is TGCGCCAGTTCAGCGGGAGCATACAATGAGCAGTTCTTC.

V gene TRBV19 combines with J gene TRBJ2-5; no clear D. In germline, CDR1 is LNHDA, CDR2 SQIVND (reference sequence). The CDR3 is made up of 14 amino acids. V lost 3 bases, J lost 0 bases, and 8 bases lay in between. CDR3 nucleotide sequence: TGTGCCAGTAGTATCTGGGCAGACCAAGAGACCCAGTACTTC. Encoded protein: CASSIWADQETQYF.

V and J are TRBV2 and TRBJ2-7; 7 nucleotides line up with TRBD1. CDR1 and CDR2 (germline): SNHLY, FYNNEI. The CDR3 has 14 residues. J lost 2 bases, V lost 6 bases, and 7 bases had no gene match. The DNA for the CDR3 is TGTGCCAGCAGACTGACAGGGCCTGCCTACGAGCAGTACTTC. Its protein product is CASRLTGPAYEQYF.

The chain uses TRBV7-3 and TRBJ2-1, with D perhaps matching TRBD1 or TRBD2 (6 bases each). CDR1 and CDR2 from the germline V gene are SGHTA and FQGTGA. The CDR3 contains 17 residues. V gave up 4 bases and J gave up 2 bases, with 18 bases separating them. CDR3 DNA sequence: TGTGCCAGCAGCTCGTCCTGGGGGCGGGAAACCTACAATGAGCAGTTCTTC. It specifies CASSSSWGRETYNEQFF. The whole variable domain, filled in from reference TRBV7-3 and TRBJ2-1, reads GAGVSQTPSNKVTEKGKYVELRCDPISGHTALYWYRQSLGQGPEFLIYFQGTGAADDSGLPNDRFFAVRPEGSVSTLKIQRTERGDSAVYLCASSSSWGRETYNEQFFGPGTRLTVL.

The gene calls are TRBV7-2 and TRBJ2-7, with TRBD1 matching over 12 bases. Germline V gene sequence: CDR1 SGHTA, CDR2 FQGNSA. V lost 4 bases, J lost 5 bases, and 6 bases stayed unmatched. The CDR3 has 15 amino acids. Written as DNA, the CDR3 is TGTGCCAGCAGCTCCTCCGGGACAGGGGGCCACGAGCAGTACTTC. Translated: CASSSSGTGGHEQYF. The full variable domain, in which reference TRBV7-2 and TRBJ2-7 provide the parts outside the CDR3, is GAGVSQSPSNKVTEKGKDVELRCDPISGHTALYWYRQSLGQGLEFLIYFQGNSAPDKSGLPSDRFSAERTGGSVSTLTIQRTQQEDSAVYLCASSSSGTGGHEQYFGPGTRLTVT.

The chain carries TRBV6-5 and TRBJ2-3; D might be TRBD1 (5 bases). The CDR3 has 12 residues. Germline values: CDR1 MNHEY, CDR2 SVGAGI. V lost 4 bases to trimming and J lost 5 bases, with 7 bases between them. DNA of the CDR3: TGTGCCAGCAGTTCGACAGAAGATACGCAGTATTTT. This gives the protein CASSSTEDTQYF.

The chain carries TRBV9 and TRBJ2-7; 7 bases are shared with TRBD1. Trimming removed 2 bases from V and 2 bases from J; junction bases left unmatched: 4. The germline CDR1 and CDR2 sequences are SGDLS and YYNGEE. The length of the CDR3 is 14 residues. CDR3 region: CASSVGTDPYEQYF. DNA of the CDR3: TGTGCCAGCAGCGTGGGGACAGACCCCTACGAGCAGTACTTC.

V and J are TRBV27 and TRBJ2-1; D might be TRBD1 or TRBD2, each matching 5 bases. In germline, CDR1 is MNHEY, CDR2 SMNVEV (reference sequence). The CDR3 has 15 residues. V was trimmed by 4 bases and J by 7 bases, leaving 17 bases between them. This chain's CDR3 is CASSSGTGIVNEQFF. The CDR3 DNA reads TGTGCCAGCAGTTCGGGGACGGGAATTGTGAATGAGCAGTTCTTC.

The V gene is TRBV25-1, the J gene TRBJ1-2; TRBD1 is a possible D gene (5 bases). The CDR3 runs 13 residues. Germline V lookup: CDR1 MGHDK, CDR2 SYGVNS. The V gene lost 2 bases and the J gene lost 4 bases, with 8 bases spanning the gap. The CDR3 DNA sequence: TGTGCCAGCAGTGAAGCAGGGAGCTATGGCTACACCTTC. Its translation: CASSEAGSYGYTF.

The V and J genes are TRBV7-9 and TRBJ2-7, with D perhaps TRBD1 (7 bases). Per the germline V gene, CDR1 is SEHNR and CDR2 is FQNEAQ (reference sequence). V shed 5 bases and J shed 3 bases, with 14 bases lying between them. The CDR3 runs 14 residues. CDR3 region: CASSQGGRSYEQYF. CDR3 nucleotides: TGTGCCAGCAGCCAGGGGGGCAGGAGCTACGAGCAGTACTTC. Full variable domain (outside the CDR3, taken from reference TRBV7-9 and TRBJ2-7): DTGVSQNPRHKITKRGQNVTFRCDPISEHNRLYWYRQTLGQGPEFLTYFQNEAQLEKSRLLSDRFSAERPKGSFSTLEIQRTEQGDSAMYLCASSQGGRSYEQYFGPGTRLTVT.

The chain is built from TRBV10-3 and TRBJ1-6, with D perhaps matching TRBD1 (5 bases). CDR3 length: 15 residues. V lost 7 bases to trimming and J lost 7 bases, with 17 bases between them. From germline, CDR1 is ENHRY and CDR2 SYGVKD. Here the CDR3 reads CAIKPGTAGNSPLHF. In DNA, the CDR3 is TGTGCCATCAAACCTGGGACGGCCGGGAATTCACCCCTCCACTTT.

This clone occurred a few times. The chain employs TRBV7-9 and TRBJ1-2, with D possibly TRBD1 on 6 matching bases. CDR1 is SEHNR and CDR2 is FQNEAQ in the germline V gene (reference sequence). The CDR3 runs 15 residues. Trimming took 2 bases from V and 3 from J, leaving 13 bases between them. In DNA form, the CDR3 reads TGTGCCAGCAGCTTAACAAGGGGGAGCCACTATGGCTACACCTTC. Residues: CASSLTRGSHYGYTF.

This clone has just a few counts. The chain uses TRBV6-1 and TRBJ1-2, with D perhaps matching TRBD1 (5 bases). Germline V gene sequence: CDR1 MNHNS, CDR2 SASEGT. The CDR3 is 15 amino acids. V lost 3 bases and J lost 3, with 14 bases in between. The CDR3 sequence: CASSEVGRGDYGYTF. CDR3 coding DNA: TGTGCCAGCAGTGAGGTGGGACGAGGGGACTATGGCTACACCTTC.

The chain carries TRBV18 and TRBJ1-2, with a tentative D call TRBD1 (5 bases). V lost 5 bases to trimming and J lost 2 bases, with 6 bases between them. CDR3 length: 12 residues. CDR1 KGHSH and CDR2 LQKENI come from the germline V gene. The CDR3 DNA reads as TGTGCCAGCTCAAGGGGAAACTATGGCTACACCTTC. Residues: CASSRGNYGYTF.

This chain's CDR3 is CASSQPGLADTDTQYF. The DNA of the CDR3 is TGTGCCAGCAGTCAACCTGGACTAGCGGACACAGATACGCAGTATTTT. The chain combines TRBV28 with TRBJ2-3; 10 nucleotides agree with TRBD2. Trimming at V came to 5 bases and at J to 2 bases, leaving 7 bases not matched to a gene. The CDR3 consists of 16 residues. Germline-derived CDR1 and CDR2 are MDHEN and SYDVKM.

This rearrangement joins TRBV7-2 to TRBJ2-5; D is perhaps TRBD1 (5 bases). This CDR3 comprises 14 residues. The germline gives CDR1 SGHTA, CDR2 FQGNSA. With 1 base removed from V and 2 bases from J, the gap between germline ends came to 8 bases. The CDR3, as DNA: TGTGCCAGCAGCTTAGGTCAGGGTCAAGAGACCCAGTACTTC. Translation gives CASSLGQGQETQYF.

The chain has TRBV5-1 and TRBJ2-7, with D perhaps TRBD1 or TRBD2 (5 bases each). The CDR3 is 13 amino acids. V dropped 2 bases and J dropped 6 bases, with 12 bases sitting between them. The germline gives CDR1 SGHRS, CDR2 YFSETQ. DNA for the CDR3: TGCGCCAGCAGCTTCTCCCGGGACGGCGAGCAGTACTTC. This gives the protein CASSFSRDGEQYF.

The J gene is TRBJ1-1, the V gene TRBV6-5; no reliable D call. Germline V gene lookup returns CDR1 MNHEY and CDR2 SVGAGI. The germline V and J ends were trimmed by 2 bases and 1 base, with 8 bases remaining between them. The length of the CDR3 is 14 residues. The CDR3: CASSYLETNTEAFF. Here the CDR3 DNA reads TGTGCCAGCAGTTACCTGGAGACGAACACTGAAGCTTTCTTT.

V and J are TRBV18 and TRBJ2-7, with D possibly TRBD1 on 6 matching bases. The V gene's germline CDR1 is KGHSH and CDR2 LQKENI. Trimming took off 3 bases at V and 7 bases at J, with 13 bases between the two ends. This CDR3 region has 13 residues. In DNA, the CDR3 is TGTGCCAGCTCACCCACAGGGTCCCTGGAGCAGTACTTC. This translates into CASSPTGSLEQYF. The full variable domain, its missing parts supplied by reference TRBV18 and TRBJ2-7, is NAGVMQNPRHLVRRRGQEARLRCSPMKGHSHVYWYRQLPEEGLKFMVYLQKENIIDESGMPKERFSAEFPKEGPSILRIQQVVRGDSAAYFCASSPTGSLEQYFGPGTRLTVT.

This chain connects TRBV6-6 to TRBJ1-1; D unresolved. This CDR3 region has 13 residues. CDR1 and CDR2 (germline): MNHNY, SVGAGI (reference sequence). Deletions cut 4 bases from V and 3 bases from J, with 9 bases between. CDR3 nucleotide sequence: TGTGCCAGCAGTTCCAACAGATACACTGAAGCTTTCTTT. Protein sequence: CASSSNRYTEAFF.

CDR3 protein: CAISERQAETSYEQYF. The CDR3 DNA sequence: TGTGCCATCAGTGAGAGGCAGGCGGAGACCTCCTACGAGCAGTACTTC. The chain carries TRBV10-3 and TRBJ2-7; D remains ambiguous. Germline values: CDR1 ENHRY, CDR2 SYGVKD. Deletions cut 2 bases from V and 0 bases from J, with 14 bases between. This CDR3 has 16 residues.

CDR3 amino acids: CASSSQLSGANVLTF. The CDR3 DNA reads TGTGCCAGCAGCTCACAGTTGTCTGGGGCCAACGTCCTGACTTTC. The chain joins TRBV28 to TRBJ2-6; D is unclear. The V gene lost 6 bases and the J gene lost 1 base, with 10 bases spanning the gap. The CDR3 totals 15 residues. Germline CDR1 and CDR2: MDHEN and SYDVKM.